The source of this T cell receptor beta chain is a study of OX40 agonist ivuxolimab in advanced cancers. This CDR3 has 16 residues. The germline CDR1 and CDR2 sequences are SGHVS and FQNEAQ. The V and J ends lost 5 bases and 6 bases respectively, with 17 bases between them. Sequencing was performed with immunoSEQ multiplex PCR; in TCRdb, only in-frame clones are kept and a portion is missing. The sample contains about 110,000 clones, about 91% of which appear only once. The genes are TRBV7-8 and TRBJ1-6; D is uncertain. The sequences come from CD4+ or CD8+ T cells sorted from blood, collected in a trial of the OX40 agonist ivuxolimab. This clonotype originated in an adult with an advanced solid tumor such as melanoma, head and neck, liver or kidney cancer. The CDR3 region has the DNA TGTGCCAGCAGCAAGCCCCCGGGTGGCAGTAATTCACCCCTCCACTTT. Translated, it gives CASSKPPGGSNSPLHF.